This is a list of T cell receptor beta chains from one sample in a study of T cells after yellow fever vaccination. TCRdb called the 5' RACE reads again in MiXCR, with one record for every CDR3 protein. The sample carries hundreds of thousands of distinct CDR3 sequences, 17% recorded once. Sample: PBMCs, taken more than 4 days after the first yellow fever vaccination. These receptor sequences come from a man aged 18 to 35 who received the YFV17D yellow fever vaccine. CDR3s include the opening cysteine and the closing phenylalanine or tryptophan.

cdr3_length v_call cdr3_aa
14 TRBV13 CASSTRTEAYEQYF
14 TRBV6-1 CASSSDTLGEKLFF
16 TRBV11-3 CASSLGEGGTGNEQFF
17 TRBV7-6 CASSSTSGGRWYNEQFF
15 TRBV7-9 CASSLTTGSGETQYF
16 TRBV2 CASSESKLQAYNEQFF
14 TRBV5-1 CASSRTEIQETQYF
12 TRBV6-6 CASSSGQGVHTF
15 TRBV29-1 CSVESPDLSADTQYF
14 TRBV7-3 CASSLMQGTGELFF
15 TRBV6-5 CASSYSRQAYNEQFF
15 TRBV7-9 CASSLVGTARDTQYF
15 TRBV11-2 CASSRRPGGNQPQHF
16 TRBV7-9 CASSLSNLNTLNGYTF
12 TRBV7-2 CASSSSLGELFF
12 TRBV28 CASSYSGSEQFF
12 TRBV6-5 CASSVQGSPQYF
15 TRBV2 CASSEARYPGTEAFF
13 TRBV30 CAWSVRALYEQYF
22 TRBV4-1 CASSQATLSLSGGALGTGELFF
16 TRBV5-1 CASSPARDATNEKLFF
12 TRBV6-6 CASSPGLLEQFF
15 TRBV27 CASSLSVALPDTQYF
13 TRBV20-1 CSANRQGSTEAFF
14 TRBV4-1 CASSLPASTDTQYF
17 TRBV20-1 CSARDTGGTSGGWEQFF